This T cell receptor (beta chain) was captured by sequencing in a study of lymphopenia after photon versus proton radiotherapy. The study, taken as a whole, reports: After the lymphocyte nadir, photon-treated repertoires showed oligoclonal expansion, especially of CD8+ Temra cells. Photon-treated patients lost naive T cells and TCR diversity; proton-treated stayed stable. A bigger post-nadir fall in TCR diversity correlated inversely with survival time in deceased patients.

Trimming took 6 bases from V and 1 from J, leaving 15 bases between them. The germline V gene encodes CDR1 MDHEN and CDR2 SYDVKM. The CDR3 has 16 residues. A note on this clone: Its antigen is still unknown.

Sequencing was performed with immunoSEQ multiplex PCR; in TCRdb, only in-frame clones are kept and a portion is missing. The sample carries some 30,000 clones, roughly 90% recorded once. V is TRBV28 and J is TRBJ2-2; D is perhaps TRBD2 (5 bases). Sequencing used peripheral blood, obtained from a patient treated with photon-based radiotherapy. The source of this sequence is a woman in her fifties or sixties with pancreatic cancer. The chain's CDR3 is CASRLSGLLNTGELFF. CDR3 DNA sequence: TGTGCCAGCAGATTAAGCGGTCTACTGAACACCGGGGAGCTGTTTTTT.